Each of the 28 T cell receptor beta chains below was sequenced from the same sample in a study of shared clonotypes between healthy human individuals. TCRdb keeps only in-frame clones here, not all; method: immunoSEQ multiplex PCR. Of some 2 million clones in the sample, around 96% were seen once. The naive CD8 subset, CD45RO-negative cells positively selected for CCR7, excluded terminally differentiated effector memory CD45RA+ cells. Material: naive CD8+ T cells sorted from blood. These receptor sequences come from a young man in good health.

In DNA, the CDR3 is TGTGCCAGCAGCTTGGATAGCGGGGGCAAAGAGACCCAGTACTTC. Translation: CASSLDSGGKETQYF. The chain uses TRBV5-6 and TRBJ2-5; 9 bases agree with TRBD2. In germline, CDR1 is SGHDT, CDR2 YYEEEE. The ends lost 0 bases at V and 3 bases at J; junction bases unmatched: 3. The CDR3 runs 15 residues.

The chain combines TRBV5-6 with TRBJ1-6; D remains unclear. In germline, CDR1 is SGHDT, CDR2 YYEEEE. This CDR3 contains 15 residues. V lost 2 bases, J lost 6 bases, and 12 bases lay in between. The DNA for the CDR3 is TGTGCCAGCAGCTTCTCGGACCCTTTTAATTCACCCCTCCACTTT. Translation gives CASSFSDPFNSPLHF.

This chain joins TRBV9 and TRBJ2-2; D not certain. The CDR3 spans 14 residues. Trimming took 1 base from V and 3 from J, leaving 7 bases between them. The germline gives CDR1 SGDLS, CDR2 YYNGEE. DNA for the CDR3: TGTGCCAGCAGCGTATGGGCGGACACCGGGGAGCTGTTTTTT. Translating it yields CASSVWADTGELFF.

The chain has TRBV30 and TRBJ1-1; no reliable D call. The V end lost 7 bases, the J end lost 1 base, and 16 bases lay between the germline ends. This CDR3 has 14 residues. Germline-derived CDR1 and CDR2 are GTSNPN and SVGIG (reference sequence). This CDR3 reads CASHLLGSNTEAFF. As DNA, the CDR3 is TGTGCCTCCCACCTCCTGGGTTCGAACACTGAAGCTTTCTTT.

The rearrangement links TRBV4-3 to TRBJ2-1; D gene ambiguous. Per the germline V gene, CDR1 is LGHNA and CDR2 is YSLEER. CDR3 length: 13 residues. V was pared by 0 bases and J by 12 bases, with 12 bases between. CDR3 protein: CASSQDKGMRQFF. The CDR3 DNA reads TGCGCCAGCAGCCAAGATAAGGGTATGCGGCAGTTCTTC.

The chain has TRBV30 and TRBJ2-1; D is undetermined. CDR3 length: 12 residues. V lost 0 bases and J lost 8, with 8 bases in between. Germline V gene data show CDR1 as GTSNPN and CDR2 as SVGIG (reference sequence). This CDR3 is CAWSVTSDEQFF. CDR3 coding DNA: TGTGCCTGGAGTGTAACGTCTGATGAGCAGTTCTTC.

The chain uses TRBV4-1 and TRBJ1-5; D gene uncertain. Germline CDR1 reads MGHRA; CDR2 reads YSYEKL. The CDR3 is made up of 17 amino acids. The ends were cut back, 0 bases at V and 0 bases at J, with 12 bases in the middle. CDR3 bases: TGCGCCAGCAGCCAAGAAGTTCGGAGCTATAGCAATCAGCCCCAGCATTTT. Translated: CASSQEVRSYSNQPQHF.

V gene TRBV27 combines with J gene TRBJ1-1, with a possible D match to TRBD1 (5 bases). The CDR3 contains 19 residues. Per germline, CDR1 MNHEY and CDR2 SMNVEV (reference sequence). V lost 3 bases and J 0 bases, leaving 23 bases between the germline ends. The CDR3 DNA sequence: TGTGCCAGCAGTTTGGGACCCCTCCGAGGGTTCGACATGAACACTGAAGCTTTCTTT. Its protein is CASSLGPLRGFDMNTEAFF.

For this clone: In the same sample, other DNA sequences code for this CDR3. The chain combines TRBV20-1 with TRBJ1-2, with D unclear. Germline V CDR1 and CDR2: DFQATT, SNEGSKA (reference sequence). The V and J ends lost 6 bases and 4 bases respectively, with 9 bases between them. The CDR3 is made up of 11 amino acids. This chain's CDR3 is CSAWDGYGYTF. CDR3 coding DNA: TGCAGTGCCTGGGATGGCTATGGCTACACCTTC.

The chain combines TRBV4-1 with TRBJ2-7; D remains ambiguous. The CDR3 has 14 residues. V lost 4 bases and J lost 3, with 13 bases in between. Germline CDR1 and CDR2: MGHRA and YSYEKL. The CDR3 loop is CASSPRKDYYEQYF. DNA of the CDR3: TGCGCCAGCAGCCCGCGTAAAGATTACTACGAGCAGTACTTC.

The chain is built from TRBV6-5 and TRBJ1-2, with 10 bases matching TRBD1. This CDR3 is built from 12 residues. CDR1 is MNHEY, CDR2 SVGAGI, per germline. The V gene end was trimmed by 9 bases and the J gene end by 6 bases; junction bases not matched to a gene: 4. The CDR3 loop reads CASRQGADGYTF. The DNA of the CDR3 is TGTGCCAGTAGACAGGGGGCGGATGGCTACACCTTC.

CDR3 DNA: TGTGCCAGCAGTCCTTTTACAGGGTACAATCAGCCCCAGCATTTT. Translating it yields CASSPFTGYNQPQHF. The V gene is TRBV6-5, the J gene TRBJ1-5; D possibly corresponds to TRBD1 (6 bases). CDR3 length equals 15 residues. V lost 5 bases and J 3 bases, leaving 14 bases between the germline ends. CDR1 MNHEY and CDR2 SVGAGI come from the germline V gene.

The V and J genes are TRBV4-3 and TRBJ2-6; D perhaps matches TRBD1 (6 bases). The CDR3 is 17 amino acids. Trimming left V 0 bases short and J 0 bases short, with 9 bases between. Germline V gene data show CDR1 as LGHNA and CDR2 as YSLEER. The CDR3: CASSQEQGLSGANVLTF. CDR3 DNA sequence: TGCGCCAGCAGCCAAGAGCAGGGGCTCTCTGGGGCCAACGTCCTGACTTTC.

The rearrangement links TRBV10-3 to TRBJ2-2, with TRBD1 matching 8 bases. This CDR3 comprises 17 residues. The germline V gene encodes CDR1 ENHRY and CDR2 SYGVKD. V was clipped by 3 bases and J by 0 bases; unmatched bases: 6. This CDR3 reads CAISDDRGESNTGELFF. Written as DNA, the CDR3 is TGTGCCATCAGTGATGACAGGGGCGAATCGAACACCGGGGAGCTGTTTTTT.

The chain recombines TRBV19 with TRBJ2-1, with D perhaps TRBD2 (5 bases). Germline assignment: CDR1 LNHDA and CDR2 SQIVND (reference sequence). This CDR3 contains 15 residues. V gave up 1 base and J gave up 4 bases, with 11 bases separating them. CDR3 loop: CASSIVVEGYNEQFF. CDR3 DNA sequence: TGTGCCAGTAGTATAGTAGTTGAGGGTTACAATGAGCAGTTCTTC.

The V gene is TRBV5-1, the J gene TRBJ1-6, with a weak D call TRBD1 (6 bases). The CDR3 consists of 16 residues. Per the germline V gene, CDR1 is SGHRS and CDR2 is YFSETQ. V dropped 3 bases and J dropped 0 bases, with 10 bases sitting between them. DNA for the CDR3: TGCGCCAGCAGCTCCAAGGGGGTCTCCTATAATTCACCCCTCCACTTT. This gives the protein CASSSKGVSYNSPLHF.

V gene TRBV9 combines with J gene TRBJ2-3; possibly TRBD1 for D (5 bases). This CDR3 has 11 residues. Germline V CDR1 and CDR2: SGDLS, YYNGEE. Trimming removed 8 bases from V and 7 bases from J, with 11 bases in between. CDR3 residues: CASSTGNTQYF. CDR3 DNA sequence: TGTGCCAGTTCAACAGGAAATACGCAGTATTTT.

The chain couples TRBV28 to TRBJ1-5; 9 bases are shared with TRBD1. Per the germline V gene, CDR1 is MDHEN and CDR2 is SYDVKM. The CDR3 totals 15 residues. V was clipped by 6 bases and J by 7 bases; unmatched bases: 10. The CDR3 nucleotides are TGTGCCAGCAGCGTACAGGGGGCGCTGAGCCAGCCCCAGCATTTT. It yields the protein CASSVQGALSQPQHF.

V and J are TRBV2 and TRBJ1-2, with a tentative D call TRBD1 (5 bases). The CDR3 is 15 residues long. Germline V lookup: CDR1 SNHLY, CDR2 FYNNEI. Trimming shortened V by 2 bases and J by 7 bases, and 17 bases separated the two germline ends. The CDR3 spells CASSESVTALVGYTF. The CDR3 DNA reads TGTGCCAGCAGTGAATCGGTGACAGCCCTAGTTGGCTACACCTTC.

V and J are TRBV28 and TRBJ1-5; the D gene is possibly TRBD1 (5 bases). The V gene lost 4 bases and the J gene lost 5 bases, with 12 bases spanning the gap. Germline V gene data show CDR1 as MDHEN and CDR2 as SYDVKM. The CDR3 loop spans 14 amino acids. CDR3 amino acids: CASSYPDSDQPQHF. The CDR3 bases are TGTGCCAGCAGTTACCCCGACAGCGATCAGCCCCAGCATTTT.

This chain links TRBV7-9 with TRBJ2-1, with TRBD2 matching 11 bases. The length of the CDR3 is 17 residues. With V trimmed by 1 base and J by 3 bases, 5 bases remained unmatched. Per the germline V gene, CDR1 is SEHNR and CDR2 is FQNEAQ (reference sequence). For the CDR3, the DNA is TGTGCCAGCAGCTTAGTGCTAGCGGGGGGTTTCTACAATGAGCAGTTCTTC. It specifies CASSLVLAGGFYNEQFF.

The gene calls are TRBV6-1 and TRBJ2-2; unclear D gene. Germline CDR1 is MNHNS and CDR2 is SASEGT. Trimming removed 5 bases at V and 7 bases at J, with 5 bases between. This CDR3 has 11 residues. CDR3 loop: CASSYNGELFF. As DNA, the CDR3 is TGTGCCAGCAGTTACAACGGGGAGCTGTTTTTT.

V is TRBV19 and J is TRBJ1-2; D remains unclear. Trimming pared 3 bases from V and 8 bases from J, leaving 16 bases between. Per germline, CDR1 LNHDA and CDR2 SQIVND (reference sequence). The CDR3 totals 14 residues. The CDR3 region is CASSIPGEPLGYTF. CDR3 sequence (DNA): TGTGCCAGTAGTATCCCCGGGGAACCTCTCGGCTACACCTTC.

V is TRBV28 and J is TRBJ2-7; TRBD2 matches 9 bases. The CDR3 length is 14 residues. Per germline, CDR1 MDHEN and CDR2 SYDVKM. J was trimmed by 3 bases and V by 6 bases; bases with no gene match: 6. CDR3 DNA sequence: TGTGCCAGCAGCCCGGGACTAGCAGACTACGAGCAGTACTTC. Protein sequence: CASSPGLADYEQYF.

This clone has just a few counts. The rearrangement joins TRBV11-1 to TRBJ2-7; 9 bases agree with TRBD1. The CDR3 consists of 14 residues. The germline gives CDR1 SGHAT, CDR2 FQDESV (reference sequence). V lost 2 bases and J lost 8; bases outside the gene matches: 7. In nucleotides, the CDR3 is TGTGCCAGCAGCTTAATCCAGGACAGGGGACAGCAGTACTTC. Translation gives CASSLIQDRGQQYF.

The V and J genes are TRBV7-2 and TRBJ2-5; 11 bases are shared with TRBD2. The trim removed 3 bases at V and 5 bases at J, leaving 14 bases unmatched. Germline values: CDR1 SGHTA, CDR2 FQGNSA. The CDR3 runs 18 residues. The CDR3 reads CASSFDRTSGLGLETQYF. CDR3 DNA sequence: TGTGCCAGCAGCTTTGACCGGACTAGCGGGTTGGGCCTTGAGACCCAGTACTTC.

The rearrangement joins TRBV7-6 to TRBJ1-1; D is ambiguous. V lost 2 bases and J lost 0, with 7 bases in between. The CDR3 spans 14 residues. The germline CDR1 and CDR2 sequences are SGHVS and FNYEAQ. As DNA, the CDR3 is TGTGCCAGCAGCTTATGGCAGATGAACACTGAAGCTTTCTTT. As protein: CASSLWQMNTEAFF.

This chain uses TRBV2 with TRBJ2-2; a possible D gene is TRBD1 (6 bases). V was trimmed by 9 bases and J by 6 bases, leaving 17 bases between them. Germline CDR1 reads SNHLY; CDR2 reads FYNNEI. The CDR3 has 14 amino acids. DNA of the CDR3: TGTGCCAGGAAGAAACAGGGAGAACCCGGGGAGCTGTTTTTT. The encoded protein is CARKKQGEPGELFF.